This T cell receptor (beta chain) is drawn from a study of cytomegalovirus exposure and HLA in healthy donors. Broader study findings: Data from an earlier analysis indicated that most TCR beta V segments were productive either about 87% or about 30% of the time.

For this clone: Its antigen is unknown.

CDR3 size: 16 residues. The J segment lost 1 base and the V segment lost 0 bases, leaving 3 bases of the junction unmatched. Per the germline V gene, CDR1 is LGHNA and CDR2 is YSLEER. Each donor's status was that of a healthy bone marrow donor. Primers: 60 Vbeta forward and 13 Jbeta reverse. TCRdb's copy holds only in-frame clones and misses some; the assay was immunoSEQ multiplex PCR. In the table there are about 160,000 clones, approximately 80% of which are singletons. The clonotype was recovered from a man between 18 and 29 years old in good health and CMV-seronegative. The chain recombines TRBV4-3 with TRBJ2-1; TRBD2 matches at 7 bases. Sequences were obtained from PBMCs. The CDR3 is CASSQEGRGSYNEQFF. CDR3 nucleotide sequence: TGCGCCAGCAGCCAAGAAGGGCGGGGGTCCTACAATGAGCAGTTCTTC.